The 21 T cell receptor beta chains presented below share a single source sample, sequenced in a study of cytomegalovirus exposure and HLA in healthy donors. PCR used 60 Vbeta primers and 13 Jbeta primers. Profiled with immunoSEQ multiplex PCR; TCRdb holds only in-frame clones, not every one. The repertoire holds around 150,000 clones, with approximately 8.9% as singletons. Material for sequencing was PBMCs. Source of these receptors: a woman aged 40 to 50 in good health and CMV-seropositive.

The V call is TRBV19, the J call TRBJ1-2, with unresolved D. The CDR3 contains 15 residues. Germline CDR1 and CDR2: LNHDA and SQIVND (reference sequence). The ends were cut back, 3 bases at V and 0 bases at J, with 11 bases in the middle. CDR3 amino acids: CASSITPLPNYGYTF. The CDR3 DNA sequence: TGTGCCAGTAGTATCACACCGCTCCCTAACTATGGCTACACCTTC.

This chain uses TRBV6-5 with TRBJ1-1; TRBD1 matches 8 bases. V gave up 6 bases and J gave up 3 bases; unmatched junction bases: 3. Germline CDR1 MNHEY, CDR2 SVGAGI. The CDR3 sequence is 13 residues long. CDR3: CASRADRDTEAFF. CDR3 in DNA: TGTGCCAGCAGAGCGGACAGGGACACTGAAGCTTTCTTT.

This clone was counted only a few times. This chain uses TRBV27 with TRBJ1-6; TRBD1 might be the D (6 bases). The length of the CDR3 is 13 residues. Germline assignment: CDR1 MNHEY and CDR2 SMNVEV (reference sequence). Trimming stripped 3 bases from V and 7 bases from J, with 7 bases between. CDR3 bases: TGTGCCAGCAGTTTTACAGGGAATTCACCCCTCCACTTT. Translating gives CASSFTGNSPLHF.

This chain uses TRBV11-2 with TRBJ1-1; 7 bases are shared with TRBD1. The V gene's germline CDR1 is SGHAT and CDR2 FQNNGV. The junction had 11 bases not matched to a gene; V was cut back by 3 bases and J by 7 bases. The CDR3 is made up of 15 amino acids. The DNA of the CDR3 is TGTGCCAGCAGCTTGGCTCCGGGACAGAGCTTTGAAGCTTTCTTT. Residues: CASSLAPGQSFEAFF.

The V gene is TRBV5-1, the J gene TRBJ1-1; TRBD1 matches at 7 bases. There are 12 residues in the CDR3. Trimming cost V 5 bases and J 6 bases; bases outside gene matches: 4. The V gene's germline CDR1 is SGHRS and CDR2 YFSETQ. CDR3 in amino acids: CASRGDSAEAFF. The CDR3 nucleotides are TGCGCCAGCAGGGGGGACAGCGCTGAAGCTTTCTTT.

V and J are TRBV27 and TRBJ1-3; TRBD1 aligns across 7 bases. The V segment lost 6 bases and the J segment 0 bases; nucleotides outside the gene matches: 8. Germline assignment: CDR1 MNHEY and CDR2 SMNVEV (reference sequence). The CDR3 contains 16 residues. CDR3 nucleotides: TGTGCCAGCAGCCGGACCGGGACAGTCTCTGGAAACACCATATATTTT. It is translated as CASSRTGTVSGNTIYF.

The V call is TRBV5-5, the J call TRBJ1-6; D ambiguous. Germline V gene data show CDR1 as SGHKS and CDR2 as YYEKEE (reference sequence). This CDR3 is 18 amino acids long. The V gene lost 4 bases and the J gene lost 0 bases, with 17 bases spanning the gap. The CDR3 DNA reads TGTGCCAGCAGCCATGGACTGCTCCCTAGCTCCTATAATTCACCCCTCCACTTT. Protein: CASSHGLLPSSYNSPLHF.

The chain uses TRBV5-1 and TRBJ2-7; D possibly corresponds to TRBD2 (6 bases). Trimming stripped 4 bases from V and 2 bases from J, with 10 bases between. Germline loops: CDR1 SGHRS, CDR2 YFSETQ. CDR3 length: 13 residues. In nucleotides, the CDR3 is TGCGCCAGCAGCCGAGGGACTGCCTACGAGCAGTACTTC. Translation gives CASSRGTAYEQYF.

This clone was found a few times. The CDR3 here is CASSEALRGDSYNEQFF. Here the CDR3 DNA reads TGTGCCAGCAGTGAAGCGCTTCGAGGAGACTCCTACAATGAGCAGTTCTTC. The rearrangement links TRBV6-1 to TRBJ2-1, with D hard to call. Germline V lookup: CDR1 MNHNS, CDR2 SASEGT. Trimming removed 0 bases at V and 0 bases at J, with 12 bases between. The CDR3 contains 17 residues.

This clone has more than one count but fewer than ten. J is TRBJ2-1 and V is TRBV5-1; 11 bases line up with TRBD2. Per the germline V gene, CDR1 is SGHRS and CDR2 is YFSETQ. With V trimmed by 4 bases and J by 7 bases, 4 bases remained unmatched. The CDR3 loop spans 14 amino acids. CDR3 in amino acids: CASSVTSGVNEQFF. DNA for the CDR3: TGCGCCAGCAGCGTGACTAGCGGGGTAAATGAGCAGTTCTTC.

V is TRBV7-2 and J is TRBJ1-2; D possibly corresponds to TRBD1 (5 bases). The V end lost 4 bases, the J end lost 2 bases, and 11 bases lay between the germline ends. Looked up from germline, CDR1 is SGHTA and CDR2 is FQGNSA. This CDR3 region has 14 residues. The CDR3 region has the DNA TGTGCCAGCAGCTACCGTCCAGGGAACTATGGCTACACCTTC. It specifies CASSYRPGNYGYTF. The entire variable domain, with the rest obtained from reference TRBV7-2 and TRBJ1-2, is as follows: GAGVSQSPSNKVTEKGKDVELRCDPISGHTALYWYRQSLGQGLEFLIYFQGNSAPDKSGLPSDRFSAERTGGSVSTLTIQRTQQEDSAVYLCASSYRPGNYGYTFGSGTRLTVV.

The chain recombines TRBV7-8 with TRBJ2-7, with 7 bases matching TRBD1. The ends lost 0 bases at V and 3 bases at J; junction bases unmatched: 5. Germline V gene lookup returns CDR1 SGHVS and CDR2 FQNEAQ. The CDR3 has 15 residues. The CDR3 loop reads CASSLALQGYYEQYF. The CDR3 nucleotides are TGTGCCAGCAGCTTAGCGCTACAGGGGTACTACGAGCAGTACTTC.

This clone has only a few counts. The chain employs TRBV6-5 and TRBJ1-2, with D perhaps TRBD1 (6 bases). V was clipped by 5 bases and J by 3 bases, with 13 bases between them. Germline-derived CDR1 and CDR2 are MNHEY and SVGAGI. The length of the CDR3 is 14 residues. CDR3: CASSSTGPHYGYTF. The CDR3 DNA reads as TGTGCCAGCAGTAGTACAGGGCCCCACTATGGCTACACCTTC.

This CDR3 is CASSLVPNSGERAFF. The CDR3 coding sequence is TGTGCCAGCAGCTTAGTACCGAATAGCGGGGAGCGTGCGTTCTTC. This chain uses TRBV11-2 with TRBJ2-1; TRBD2 aligns across 8 bases. The ends lost 1 base at V and 15 bases at J; junction bases unmatched: 14. CDR1 SGHAT and CDR2 FQNNGV come from the germline V gene. The CDR3 totals 15 residues.

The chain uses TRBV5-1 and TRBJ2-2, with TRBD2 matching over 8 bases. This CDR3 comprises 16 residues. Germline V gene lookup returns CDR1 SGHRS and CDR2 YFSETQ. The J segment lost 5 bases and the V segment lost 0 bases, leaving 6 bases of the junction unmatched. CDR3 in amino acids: CASSLAGGAGTGELFF. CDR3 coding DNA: TGCGCCAGCAGCTTGGCCGGGGGGGCAGGGACCGGGGAGCTGTTTTTT.

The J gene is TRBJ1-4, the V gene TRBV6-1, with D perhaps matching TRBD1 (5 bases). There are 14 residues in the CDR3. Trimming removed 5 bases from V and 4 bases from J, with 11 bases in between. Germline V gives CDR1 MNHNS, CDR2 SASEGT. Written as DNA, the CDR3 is TGTGCCAGCAGTATGACAGTCAATAATGAAAAACTGTTTTTT. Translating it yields CASSMTVNNEKLFF.

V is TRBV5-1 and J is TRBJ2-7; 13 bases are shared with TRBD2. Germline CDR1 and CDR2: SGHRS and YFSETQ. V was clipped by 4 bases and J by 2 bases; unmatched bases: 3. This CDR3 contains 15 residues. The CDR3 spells CASSIGTSGAYEQYF. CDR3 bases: TGCGCCAGCAGCATCGGGACTAGCGGGGCCTACGAGCAGTACTTC.

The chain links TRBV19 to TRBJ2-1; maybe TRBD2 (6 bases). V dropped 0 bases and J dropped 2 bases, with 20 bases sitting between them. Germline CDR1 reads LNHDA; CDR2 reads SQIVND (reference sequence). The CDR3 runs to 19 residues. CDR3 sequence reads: CASSIDRSGREVTYNEQFF. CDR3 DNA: TGTGCCAGTAGTATAGATCGAAGTGGAAGGGAGGTTACCTACAATGAGCAGTTCTTC.

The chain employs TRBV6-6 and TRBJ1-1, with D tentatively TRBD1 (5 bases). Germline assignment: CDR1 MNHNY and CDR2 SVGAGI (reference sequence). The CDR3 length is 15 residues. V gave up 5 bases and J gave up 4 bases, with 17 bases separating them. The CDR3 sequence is CASSTVGQGGTEAFF. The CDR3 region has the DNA TGTGCCAGCAGTACTGTGGGGCAGGGAGGCACTGAAGCTTTCTTT.

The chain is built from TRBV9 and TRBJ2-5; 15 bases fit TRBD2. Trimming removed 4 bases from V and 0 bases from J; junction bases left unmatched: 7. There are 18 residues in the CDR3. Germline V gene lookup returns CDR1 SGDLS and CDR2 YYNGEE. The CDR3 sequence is CASSRTSGGALYQETQYF. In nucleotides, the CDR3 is TGTGCCAGCAGCCGGACTAGCGGGGGGGCCTTGTACCAAGAGACCCAGTACTTC.

The CDR3 region has the DNA TGCAGTGCTACGGGCAATGAGCAGTTCTTC. It translates to CSATGNEQFF. The chain is built from TRBV20-1 and TRBJ2-1; D is ambiguous. CDR3 length: 10 amino acids. The germline gives CDR1 DFQATT, CDR2 SNEGSKA (reference sequence). V was cut by 4 bases and J by 6 bases, with 4 bases left in between.